The source of this T cell receptor (beta chain) is a study of T cells in localized non-small cell lung cancer. Overall study findings and caveats: In the blood, greater T cell density corresponded to longer overall survival. The tumor had only one region sequenced, so heterogeneity remains possible. Tumor showed lower T cell clonality than uninvolved adjacent lung, where it was highest. Adjacent lung had a median about 55 of the 100 largest tumor clones.

J lost 7 bases, V lost 3 bases, and 2 bases had no gene match. Germline CDR1 reads MDHEN; CDR2 reads SYDVKM. This CDR3 contains 14 residues. Assay used: immunoSEQ multiplex PCR; TCRdb lists only in-frame clones, some missing. The table has 30,000 to 40,000 clones, approximately 86% seen once. Notes on this clone: Its specificity is not known.

This TCR came from a man between 40 and 70 years old with stage I lung adenocarcinoma. The V gene is TRBV28, the J gene TRBJ1-6; 8 nucleotides align to TRBD1. Sequencing was performed on peripheral blood, taken before any cancer treatment. The CDR3 here is CASSFAGGNSPLHF. The CDR3 bases are TGTGCCAGCAGTTTCGCAGGGGGCAATTCACCCCTCCACTTT.